This T cell receptor beta chain is drawn from a study of cytomegalovirus exposure and HLA in healthy donors. Study-wide results and caveats: Researchers reported in a later analysis that common viral pathogens appeared linked to several top clusters.

The V gene lost 0 bases and the J gene lost 2 bases, with 13 bases spanning the gap. Germline loops: CDR1 SGHRS, CDR2 YFSETQ. The CDR3 sequence is 16 residues long. Regarding this clone: Its specificity is unknown.

PCR amplification relied on 60 Vbeta primers (plus 13 Jbeta primers). The repertoire was sequenced with immunoSEQ multiplex PCR; TCRdb's copy has only in-frame clones and lacks some. The sample yields fewer than 200,000 clones, approximately 78% seen once. This sequence originates from a young woman in good health and CMV-seronegative. The sample was PBMCs. The chain is built from TRBV5-1 and TRBJ2-3; D may be TRBD2 (6 bases). The CDR3 sequence: CASSLVSSGATDTQYF. As DNA, the CDR3 is TGCGCCAGCAGCTTGGTGAGTAGCGGCGCCACAGATACGCAGTATTTT.